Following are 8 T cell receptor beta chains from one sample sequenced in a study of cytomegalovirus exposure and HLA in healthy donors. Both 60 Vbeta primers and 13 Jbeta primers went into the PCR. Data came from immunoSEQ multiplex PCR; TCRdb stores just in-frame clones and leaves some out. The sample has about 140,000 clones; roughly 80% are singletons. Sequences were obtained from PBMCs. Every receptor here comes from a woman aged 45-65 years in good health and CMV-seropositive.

The CDR3: CSGLRPGSTDTQYF. The CDR3 bases are TGCAGCGGACTTCGACCCGGTAGCACAGATACGCAGTATTTT. The chain recombines TRBV29-1 with TRBJ2-3, with D unresolved. The CDR3 runs 14 residues. Germline CDR1 is SQVTM and CDR2 is ANQGSEA. V was clipped by 7 bases and J by 0 bases, with 14 bases between them.

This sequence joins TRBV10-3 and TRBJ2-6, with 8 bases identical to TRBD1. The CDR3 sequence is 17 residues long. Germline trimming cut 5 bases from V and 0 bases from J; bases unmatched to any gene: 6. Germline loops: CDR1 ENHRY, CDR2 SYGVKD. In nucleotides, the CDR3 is TGTGCCATCAGTAATGACAGGGGACTCTCTGGGGCCAACGTCCTGACTTTC. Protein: CAISNDRGLSGANVLTF.

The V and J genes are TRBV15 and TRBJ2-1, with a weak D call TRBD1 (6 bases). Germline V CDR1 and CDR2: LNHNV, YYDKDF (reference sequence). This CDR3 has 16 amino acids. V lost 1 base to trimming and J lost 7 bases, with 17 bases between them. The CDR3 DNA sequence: TGTGCCACCAGCAGAGGCAGAGGGGCTCAGGGGAATGAGCAGTTCTTC. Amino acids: CATSRGRGAQGNEQFF.

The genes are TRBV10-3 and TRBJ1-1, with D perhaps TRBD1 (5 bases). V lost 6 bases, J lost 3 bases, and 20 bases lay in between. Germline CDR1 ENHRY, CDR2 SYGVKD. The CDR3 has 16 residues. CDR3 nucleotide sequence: TGTGCCATCAGGGAGGGGCCACGGGGGGGTGACACTGAAGCTTTCTTT. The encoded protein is CAIREGPRGGDTEAFF.

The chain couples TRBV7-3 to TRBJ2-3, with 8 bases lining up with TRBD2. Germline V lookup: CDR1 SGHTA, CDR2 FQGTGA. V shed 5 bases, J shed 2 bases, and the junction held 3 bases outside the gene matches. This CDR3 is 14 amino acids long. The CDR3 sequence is CASSLGLATDTQYF. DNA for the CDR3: TGTGCCAGCAGCCTCGGACTAGCCACAGATACGCAGTATTTT.

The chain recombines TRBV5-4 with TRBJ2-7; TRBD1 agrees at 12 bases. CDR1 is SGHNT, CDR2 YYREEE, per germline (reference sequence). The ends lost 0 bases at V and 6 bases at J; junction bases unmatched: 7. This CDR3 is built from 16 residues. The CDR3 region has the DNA TGTGCCAGCAGCTTGGCACCGGGACAGGGGGCGGGCGAGCAGTACTTC. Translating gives CASSLAPGQGAGEQYF.

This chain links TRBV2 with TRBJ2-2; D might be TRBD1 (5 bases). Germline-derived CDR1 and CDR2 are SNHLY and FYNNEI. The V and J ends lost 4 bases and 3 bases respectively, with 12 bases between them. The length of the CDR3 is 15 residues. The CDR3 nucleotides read TGTGCCAGCAGTGCGGACAAGGGGTACACCGGGGAGCTGTTTTTT. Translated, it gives CASSADKGYTGELFF.

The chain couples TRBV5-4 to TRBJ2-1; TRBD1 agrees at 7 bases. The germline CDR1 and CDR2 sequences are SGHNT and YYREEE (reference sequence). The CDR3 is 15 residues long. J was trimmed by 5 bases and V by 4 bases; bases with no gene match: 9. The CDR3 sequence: CASSLTGTADNEQFF. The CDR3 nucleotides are TGTGCCAGCAGCCTAACCGGGACAGCCGACAATGAGCAGTTCTTC.